This section outlines one TCR beta chain sequence together with its context. Its antigen is still unknown. The sample comes from a study of radiotherapy plus CTLA-4 blockade in lung cancer. Focal radiation plus CTLA-4 blockade with ipilimumab was given to patients with chemo-refractory metastatic non-small-cell lung cancer. Measured with immunoSEQ multiplex PCR; TCRdb has only the in-frame clones, and not every one. This table has some 34,000 clones, about two thirds appearing once. Study observations and caveats: After radiotherapy and ipilimumab, tumor-derived clones expanded in peripheral blood. Alongside interferon-beta, early blood T cell clone dynamics were reportedly the best predictor of response.

The V gene end was trimmed by 3 bases and the J gene end by 5 bases; junction bases not matched to a gene: 7. This CDR3 is built from 15 residues. Germline CDR1 reads GTSNPN; CDR2 reads SVGIG (reference sequence). The source of this sequence is a human donor with non-small cell lung cancer who had stable disease on radiotherapy plus ipilimumab. The sequences come from peripheral blood, collected from a patient treated with radiotherapy plus ipilimumab. J is TRBJ1-6 and V is TRBV30, with 7 bases identical to TRBD1. Here the CDR3 reads CAWRTKQGNNSPLHF. The CDR3 DNA is TGTGCCTGGAGGACTAAACAGGGGAATAATTCACCCCTCCACTTT.